Presented here are 17 T cell receptor beta chains from one specimen sequenced in a study of blood T cell repertoires in COVID-19. TCRdb's copy holds only in-frame clones and misses some; the assay was immunoSEQ multiplex PCR. The table includes about 470,000 clones, around 90% detected once. The specimen was PBMCs or T cells enriched from blood (not recorded which). The receptors stem from a young woman who had recovered from COVID-19.

The chain couples TRBV28 to TRBJ1-5; TRBD1 aligns across 8 bases. This CDR3 has 15 amino acids. J lost 5 bases, V lost 6 bases, and 9 bases had no gene match. Germline CDR1 and CDR2: MDHEN and SYDVKM. In DNA form, the CDR3 reads TGTGCCAGCAGCGCAAGAGACAGGGGAGATCAGCCCCAGCATTTT. Protein sequence: CASSARDRGDQPQHF.

This rearrangement joins TRBV3-1 (or the pseudogene TRBV3-2) to TRBJ1-1; a possible D gene is TRBD1 (6 bases). Germline V lookup: CDR1 LGHDT, CDR2 YNNKEL (reference sequence). V was cut by 4 bases and J by 5 bases, with 14 bases left in between. CDR3 length: 14 residues. CDR3 region: CASSLLDSGTEAFF. CDR3 DNA: TGTGCCAGCAGCCTACTGGACAGTGGGACTGAAGCTTTCTTT.

V and J are TRBV4-1 and TRBJ1-5, with D unresolved. From germline, CDR1 is MGHRA and CDR2 YSYEKL. The CDR3 has 14 amino acids. The V end lost 0 bases, the J end lost 10 bases, and 13 bases lay between the germline ends. For the CDR3, the DNA is TGCGCCAGCAGCCAAGACCCTAACTCGACTCCCCAGCATTTT. This codes for CASSQDPNSTPQHF.

V gene TRBV7-2 combines with J gene TRBJ1-2; D may be TRBD1 (6 bases). Trimming took off 3 bases at V and 10 bases at J, with 15 bases between the two ends. This CDR3 comprises 13 residues. The germline CDR1 and CDR2 sequences are SGHTA and FQGNSA. The CDR3 nucleotides are TGTGCCAGCAGCTTGACCACCGGACAGCCCTACACCTTC. Amino acids: CASSLTTGQPYTF.

The chain combines TRBV6-5 with TRBJ1-1; no reliable D call. V shed 4 bases and J shed 4 bases, with 10 bases lying between them. Germline values: CDR1 MNHEY, CDR2 SVGAGI. The CDR3 has 13 amino acids. For the CDR3, the DNA is TGTGCCAGCAGTTCCGCGGTAGGCACTGAAGCTTTCTTT. As protein: CASSSAVGTEAFF.

The gene calls are TRBV5-4 and TRBJ1-2; 10 bases line up with TRBD1. The CDR3 covers 13 residues. Germline CDR1 SGHNT, CDR2 YYREEE (reference sequence). J gave up 8 bases and V 3 bases, and 4 bases lay outside the gene matches. The CDR3 sequence is CASSYDRGLGYTF. CDR3 DNA sequence: TGTGCCAGCAGCTATGACAGGGGGCTAGGCTACACCTTC.

The chain has TRBV24-1 and TRBJ2-2; TRBD1 agrees at 7 bases. The germline V gene encodes CDR1 KGHDR and CDR2 SFDVKD. The CDR3 extends over 13 amino acids. The ends lost 9 bases at V and 4 bases at J; junction bases unmatched: 4. CDR3 amino acids: CATGTEVTGELFF. DNA for the CDR3: TGTGCCACCGGGACAGAGGTCACCGGGGAGCTGTTTTTT.

With respect to this clone: One junction end disagrees with the germline gene, perhaps due to a read error. The V and J genes are TRBV5-4 and TRBJ2-7; D possibly corresponds to TRBD1 (5 bases). The CDR3 extends over 12 amino acids. Germline lookup yields CDR1 SGHNT and CDR2 YYREEE (reference sequence). The CDR3 protein is CASSLGHSGLHF. The CDR3 DNA sequence: TGTGCCAGCAGCCTTGGACATTCGGGCTTGCACTTC. Combining the CDR3 with reference TRBV5-4 and TRBJ2-7 gives the whole variable domain ETGVTQSPTHLIKTRGQQVTLRCSSQSGHNTVSWYQQALGQGPQFIFQYYREEENGRGNFPPRFSGLQFPNYSSELNVNALELDDSALYLCASSLGHSGLHFGPGTRLTVT.

V gene TRBV5-4 combines with J gene TRBJ2-3; TRBD2 might be the D (6 bases). Trimming took off 4 bases at V and 5 bases at J, with 17 bases between the two ends. The CDR3 is 15 amino acids. CDR1 and CDR2 (germline): SGHNT, YYREEE (reference sequence). This CDR3 is CASSLGGPTQDTQYF. The CDR3 DNA reads TGTGCCAGCAGCCTCGGGGGTCCCACACAAGATACGCAGTATTTT.

The chain recombines TRBV9 with TRBJ1-6; D is possibly TRBD1 (5 bases). The CDR3 is made up of 14 amino acids. Trimming pared 0 bases from V and 10 bases from J, leaving 11 bases between. CDR1 SGDLS and CDR2 YYNGEE come from the germline V gene. The CDR3 spells CASSVDQGQSPLHF. As DNA, the CDR3 is TGTGCCAGCAGCGTAGATCAGGGCCAATCACCCCTCCACTTT.

This clone was detected once. J is TRBJ2-2 and V is TRBV12-5; 8 bases are shared with TRBD2. J lost 7 bases, V lost 0 bases, and 16 bases had no gene match. There are 19 residues in the CDR3. Germline V gene lookup returns CDR1 LGHNT and CDR2 FRNRAP. The CDR3 loop is CASGLVWLGGGPAGGELFF. CDR3 DNA: TGTGCTAGTGGTTTGGTATGGCTGGGCGGGGGGCCTGCCGGCGGGGAGCTGTTTTTT. The full variable domain, rest sourced from reference TRBV12-5 and TRBJ2-2, is DARVTQTPRHKVTEMGQEVTMRCQPILGHNTVFWYRQTMMQGLELLAYFRNRAPLDDSGMPKDRFSAEMPDATLATLKIQPSEPRDSAVYFCASGLVWLGGGPAGGELFFGEGSRLTVL.

This clone was counted once. The gene calls are TRBV12-3 or TRBV12-4 and TRBJ1-2, with 7 bases matching TRBD1. Trimming took 4 bases from V and 7 from J; bases not matched to a gene: 3. The CDR3 totals 12 residues. The DNA of the CDR3 is TGTGCCAGCAGTTCCGACAGGGTTGGCTACACCTTC. Translation gives CASSSDRVGYTF.

The chain combines TRBV11-2 with TRBJ1-6, with D perhaps TRBD1 (5 bases). The germline V gene encodes CDR1 SGHAT and CDR2 FQNNGV. Trimming took 3 bases from V and 6 from J, leaving 15 bases between them. This CDR3 is 16 amino acids long. The CDR3: CASSFPRGGVNSPLHF. The CDR3 region has the DNA TGTGCCAGCAGCTTCCCTCGGGGGGGGGTTAATTCACCCCTCCACTTT.

The J gene is TRBJ1-1, the V gene TRBV6-5; no reliable D call. The CDR3 is 11 amino acids. Trimming left V 8 bases short and J 6 bases short, with 10 bases between. The germline V gene encodes CDR1 MNHEY and CDR2 SVGAGI. CDR3 sequence: CASGRMSEAFF. The CDR3 DNA sequence: TGTGCCAGCGGGAGGATGTCTGAAGCTTTCTTT.

CDR3 sequence reads: CASSYLQGTQHF. The CDR3 DNA is TGTGCCAGCAGCTATTTACAGGGAACCCAGCATTTT. J is TRBJ1-5 and V is TRBV28; D is possibly TRBD1 (6 bases). Germline loops: CDR1 MDHEN, CDR2 SYDVKM. The CDR3 loop spans 12 amino acids. The V gene lost 6 bases and the J gene lost 11 bases, with 14 bases spanning the gap.

In nucleotides, the CDR3 is TGCGCCAGCAGCAACAGAACTGACATCCTTGGCACTGAAGCTTTCTTT. Translation: CASSNRTDILGTEAFF. V is TRBV5-1 and J is TRBJ1-1, with unresolved D. The CDR3 runs to 16 residues. Germline CDR1 is SGHRS and CDR2 is YFSETQ. Trimming shortened V by 4 bases and J by 4 bases, and 20 bases separated the two germline ends.

The V call is TRBV12-5, the J call TRBJ1-1; D call uncertain. This CDR3 contains 13 residues. The germline V and J ends were trimmed by 3 bases and 7 bases, with 12 bases remaining between them. Germline values: CDR1 LGHNT, CDR2 FRNRAP. The CDR3 loop is CASGFPVVGEAFF. The CDR3 DNA follows: TGTGCTAGTGGTTTCCCGGTGGTTGGTGAAGCTTTCTTT.